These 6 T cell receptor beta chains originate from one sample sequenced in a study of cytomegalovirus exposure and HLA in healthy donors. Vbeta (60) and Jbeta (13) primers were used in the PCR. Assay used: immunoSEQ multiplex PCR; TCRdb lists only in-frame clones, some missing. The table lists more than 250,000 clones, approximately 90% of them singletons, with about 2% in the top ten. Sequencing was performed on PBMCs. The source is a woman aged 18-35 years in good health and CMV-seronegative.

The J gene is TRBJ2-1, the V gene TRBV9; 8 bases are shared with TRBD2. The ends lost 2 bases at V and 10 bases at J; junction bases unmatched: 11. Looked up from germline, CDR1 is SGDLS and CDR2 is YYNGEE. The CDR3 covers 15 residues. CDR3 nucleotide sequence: TGTGCCAGCAGCGTTTGGGTCGGGGGGGCTCCCGAGCAGTTCTTC. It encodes CASSVWVGGAPEQFF. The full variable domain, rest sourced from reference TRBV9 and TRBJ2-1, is DSGVTQTPKHLITATGQRVTLRCSPRSGDLSVYWYQQSLDQGLQFLIQYYNGEERAKGNILERFSAQQFPDLHSELNLSSLELGDSALYFCASSVWVGGAPEQFFGPGTRLTVL.

The CDR3 coding sequence is TGTGCCAGCAGGGACGGACTAGCGGGGGGTAGCACAGATACGCAGTATTTT. Encoded protein: CASRDGLAGGSTDTQYF. J is TRBJ2-3 and V is TRBV2, with 14 positions matching TRBD2. CDR3 size: 17 residues. CDR1 is SNHLY and CDR2 is FYNNEI in the germline V gene. Losses at the gene ends were 6 bases for V and 0 bases for J; bases not matched to a gene: 5.

CDR3 coding DNA: TGCGCCAGCAGTTTCGGGACTAGCAATACCTACGAGCAGTACTTC. It encodes CASSFGTSNTYEQYF. The chain joins TRBV5-1 to TRBJ2-7, with 9 bases that match TRBD2. CDR1 and CDR2 from the germline V gene are SGHRS and YFSETQ. The V and J ends lost 5 bases and 2 bases, in that order; junction bases with no gene match: 8. The CDR3 loop spans 15 amino acids.

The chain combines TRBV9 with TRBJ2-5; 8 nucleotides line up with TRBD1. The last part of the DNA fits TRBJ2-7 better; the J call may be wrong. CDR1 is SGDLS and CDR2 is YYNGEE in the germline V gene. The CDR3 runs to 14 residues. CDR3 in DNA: TGTGCCAGCAGCGTTTCCGGGACAGGCTACGAGCAGTACTTC. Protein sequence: CASSVSGTGYEQYF.

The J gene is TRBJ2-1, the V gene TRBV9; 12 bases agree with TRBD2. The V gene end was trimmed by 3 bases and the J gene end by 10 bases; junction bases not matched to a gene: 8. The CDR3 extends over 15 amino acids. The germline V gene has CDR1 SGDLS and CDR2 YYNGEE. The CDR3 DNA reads TGTGCCAGCAGCGCAATTCTAGCGGGGGGGCGGGAGCAGTTCTTC. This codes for CASSAILAGGREQFF.

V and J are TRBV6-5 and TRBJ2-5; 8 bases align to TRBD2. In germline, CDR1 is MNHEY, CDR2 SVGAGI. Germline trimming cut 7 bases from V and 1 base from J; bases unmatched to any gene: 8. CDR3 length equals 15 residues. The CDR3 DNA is TGTGCCAGCACGGTCTCGGGGGGGAGCCAAGAGACCCAGTACTTC. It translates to CASTVSGGSQETQYF.